These 20 T cell receptor beta chains share one sample of origin, sequenced in a study of blood T cells in healthy people across ages. Then a second PCR, running roughly 7 to 11 cycles, was carried out with a sample-barcoded 5' primer and a J-beta primer mix. TCRdb redid the calling of the 5' RACE reads with MiXCR, one entry per CDR3 protein. Among 1.2 million to 1.5 million distinct CDR3 sequences listed, around 55% were seen once. The sequencing input was blood. Receptors originate from a man younger than 35 in good health.

The genes are TRBV5-4 and TRBJ1-2, with D uncertain. The CDR3 is 19 amino acids. The germline gives CDR1 SGHNT, CDR2 YYREEE (reference sequence). With 3 bases removed from V and 1 base from J, the gap between germline ends came to 25 bases. The CDR3 sequence: CASSSTSLKGGNSNYGYTF. CDR3 bases: TGTGCCAGCAGCTCCACAAGCTTGAAGGGTGGAAACAGTAACTATGGCTACACCTTC. The full variable domain, in which reference TRBV5-4 and TRBJ1-2 provide the parts outside the CDR3, is ETGVTQSPTHLIKTRGQQVTLRCSSQSGHNTVSWYQQALGQGPQFIFQYYREEENGRGNFPPRFSGLQFPNYSSELNVNALELDDSALYLCASSSTSLKGGNSNYGYTFGSGTRLTVV.

This chain uses TRBV4-2 with TRBJ2-7; D uncertain. V was pared by 0 bases and J by 6 bases, with 6 bases between. Germline V gene sequence: CDR1 LGHNA, CDR2 YNFKEQ. The CDR3 contains 12 residues. The CDR3 sequence: CASSQDASEQYF. CDR3 bases: TGTGCCAGCAGCCAAGATGCCAGCGAGCAGTACTTC.

The sample holds a few counts of this clonotype. V is TRBV4-1 and J is TRBJ2-7, with TRBD2 as a possible D gene (6 bases). V shed 1 base and J shed 6 bases, with 13 bases lying between them. CDR3 length: 14 residues. Germline-derived CDR1 and CDR2 are MGHRA and YSYEKL. The CDR3 DNA reads TGCGCCAGCAGCCAAGTCGGGAGTCTCAGCGAGCAGTACTTC. Protein sequence: CASSQVGSLSEQYF.

At least ten counts were recorded for this clonotype. V and J are TRBV12-3 or TRBV12-4 and TRBJ1-4, with TRBD1 as a possible D gene (6 bases). The CDR3 sequence is 12 residues long. V was cut by 6 bases and J by 7 bases, with 9 bases left in between. The chain's CDR3 is CASRRTAEKLFF. DNA for the CDR3: TGTGCCAGCAGGCGGACAGCTGAAAAACTGTTTTTT.

The CDR3 is CASSLSTPANEQFF. The CDR3 DNA reads TGTGCCAGCAGCTTGAGTACCCCAGCAAATGAGCAGTTCTTC. The gene calls are TRBV5-5 and TRBJ2-1; D unresolved. V lost 1 base and J 7 bases, leaving 12 bases between the germline ends. This CDR3 is built from 14 residues. CDR1 and CDR2 from the germline V gene are SGHKS and YYEKEE (reference sequence).

The chain links TRBV29-1 to TRBJ2-5; D perhaps matches TRBD2 (6 bases). The germline CDR1 and CDR2 sequences are SQVTM and ANQGSEA. The V and J ends lost 2 bases and 5 bases respectively, with 12 bases between them. CDR3 length: 13 residues. The CDR3 DNA sequence: TGCAGCGTTGAATTAGGGGCGGGGGAGACCCAGTACTTC. It specifies CSVELGAGETQYF.

The J gene is TRBJ1-4, the V gene TRBV6-5, with 7 bases matching TRBD1. The CDR3 runs to 14 residues. With V trimmed by 0 bases and J by 8 bases, 3 bases remained unmatched. Looked up from germline, CDR1 is MNHEY and CDR2 is SVGAGI. The CDR3: CASSYSQGGEKLFF. DNA of the CDR3: TGTGCCAGCAGTTACTCCCAGGGGGGGGAAAAACTGTTTTTT.

V gene TRBV4-3 combines with J gene TRBJ2-5; tentative D call: TRBD1 (6 bases). The J call could be wrong; TRBJ2-7 is a better fit for the DNA end. Per the germline V gene, CDR1 is LGHNA and CDR2 is YSLEER. This CDR3 is 18 amino acids long. CDR3 residues: CASSQDRNVRTVSREQYF. The CDR3 region has the DNA TGCGCCAGCAGCCAAGATCGTAACGTGAGGACAGTATCTCGCGAGCAGTACTTC.

This clonotype was observed a few times. At one of its ends the junction is not consistent with the germline gene, which may arise from a read error. The chain combines TRBV29-1 with TRBJ1-2, with D possibly matching TRBD1 (6 bases). This CDR3 contains 12 residues. Germline values: CDR1 SQVTM, CDR2 ANQGSEA. The CDR3 here is CSVDNRVYGYTF. The CDR3 region has the DNA TGCAGTGTTGATAACAGGGTCTATGGCTACACCTTC.

The sample holds a few counts of this clonotype. The chain uses TRBV5-1 and TRBJ2-3, with TRBD2 as a possible D gene (5 bases). Looked up from germline, CDR1 is SGHRS and CDR2 is YFSETQ. The CDR3 consists of 15 residues. V lost 2 bases and J 1 base, leaving 11 bases between the germline ends. The CDR3 sequence is CASSFRGSGTDTQYF. Here the CDR3 DNA reads TGCGCCAGCAGCTTTAGAGGTAGCGGCACAGATACGCAGTATTTT.

This clonotype was picked up a small number of times. The chain has TRBV9 and TRBJ2-1; no definite D call. Germline CDR1 SGDLS, CDR2 YYNGEE. V was trimmed by 3 bases and J by 6 bases, leaving 16 bases between them. This CDR3 has 15 amino acids. CDR3 protein: CASSERPHGSNEQFF. In nucleotides, the CDR3 is TGTGCCAGCAGCGAACGGCCCCACGGTTCCAATGAGCAGTTCTTC.

The rearrangement links TRBV27 to TRBJ1-1; D is possibly TRBD1 (6 bases). This CDR3 is 14 amino acids long. Trimming removed 5 bases at V and 1 base at J, with 11 bases between. Germline-derived CDR1 and CDR2 are MNHEY and SMNVEV (reference sequence). The CDR3 coding sequence is TGTGCCAGCAGTCCGCAGGGGACGAACACTGAAGCTTTCTTT. Its protein product is CASSPQGTNTEAFF.

The chain carries TRBV29-1 and TRBJ2-1; weak D call: TRBD2 (6 bases). Trimming pared 2 bases from V and 0 bases from J, leaving 11 bases between. Germline CDR1 is SQVTM and CDR2 is ANQGSEA. The CDR3 length is 15 residues. This CDR3 is CSVETSGLSYNEQFF. In DNA, the CDR3 is TGCAGCGTTGAAACGAGCGGGCTCTCCTACAATGAGCAGTTCTTC.

This sequence joins TRBV14 and TRBJ1-2; D is undetermined. The V gene's germline CDR1 is SGHDN and CDR2 FVKESK. The CDR3 is 14 amino acids. V gave up 4 bases and J gave up 7 bases, with 16 bases separating them. CDR3 protein: CASSPGLLPAGYTF. The CDR3 DNA reads as TGTGCCAGCAGCCCCGGCCTCCTTCCGGCTGGCTACACCTTC.

The chain has TRBV5-6 and TRBJ2-3, with D uncertain. V was cut by 3 bases and J by 0 bases, with 11 bases left in between. The germline gives CDR1 SGHDT, CDR2 YYEEEE. The CDR3 has 15 residues. In nucleotides, the CDR3 is TGTGCCAGCAGCTCCCGGAGACTCAGCACAGATACGCAGTATTTT. This gives the protein CASSSRRLSTDTQYF.

The chain recombines TRBV10-2 with TRBJ2-2, with D maybe TRBD2 (7 bases). V shed 6 bases and J shed 1 base, with 12 bases lying between them. The CDR3 length is 15 residues. Germline lookup yields CDR1 WSHSY and CDR2 SAAADI. The CDR3 nucleotides read TGCGCCAGCAGAGGGGGGGGCCGGAACACCGGGGAGCTGTTTTTT. Amino acid sequence: CASRGGGRNTGELFF.

This clonotype turned up a few times. The gene calls are TRBV12-5 and TRBJ1-1; D gene ambiguous. The germline V and J ends were trimmed by 0 bases and 1 base, with 9 bases remaining between them. The CDR3 has 15 residues. CDR1 is LGHNT, CDR2 FRNRAP, per germline. The CDR3 DNA reads TGTGCTAGTGGTTTGGTAGTTCAGAGGAACACTGAAGCTTTCTTT. Translation: CASGLVVQRNTEAFF.

The chain employs TRBV7-6 and TRBJ2-5; D perhaps matches TRBD1 (5 bases). The germline CDR1 and CDR2 sequences are SGHVS and FNYEAQ. Trimming took 6 bases from V and 0 from J, leaving 11 bases between them. This CDR3 spans 14 amino acids. CDR3 bases: TGTGCCAGCAGTCAAACAGGTTACCAAGAGACCCAGTACTTC. It encodes CASSQTGYQETQYF.

The rearrangement joins TRBV12-3 or TRBV12-4 to TRBJ2-1, with 8 nucleotides matching TRBD2. V gave up 7 bases and J gave up 5 bases; unmatched junction bases: 10. The CDR3 contains 15 residues. In DNA form, the CDR3 reads TGTGCCAGCAATTCGCCACGGGAGGGGGACAATGAGCAGTTCTTC. This encodes CASNSPREGDNEQFF.

There are a few counts of this clonotype. V gene TRBV9 combines with J gene TRBJ2-7, with TRBD1 matching 7 bases. In germline, CDR1 is SGDLS, CDR2 YYNGEE. The CDR3 totals 19 residues. Trimming removed 3 bases from V and 4 bases from J; junction bases left unmatched: 22. The CDR3 DNA is TGTGCCAGCAGCGAATACCAATCTCCGGGACAGCTCACCCCTTACGAGCAGTACTTC. This codes for CASSEYQSPGQLTPYEQYF.